This T cell receptor beta chain was documented in a study of CD8+ T cells in alopecia areata. cDNA serving as the sequencing template came from extracted, reverse transcribed RNA. Clones were sequenced by immunoSEQ multiplex PCR, and TCRdb holds only the in-frame ones, with some missing. The sample records 120,000 or so clones, over 55% being singletons. Sample treatment: oral pan-JAK inhibitor, 5-10 mg twice daily. The receptor was isolated from a human donor with alopecia areata. Here the sequenced sample was CD4+ T cells sorted from blood, taken at week 4, from a patient treated with tofacitinib.

Written as DNA, the CDR3 is TGTGCCACCAGCAGAGATTCTCTAGCGGGGGACGTGGGCACAGATACGCAGTATTTT. Encoded protein: CATSRDSLAGDVGTDTQYF. This rearrangement joins TRBV15 to TRBJ2-3; TRBD2 matches 10 bases. V lost 0 bases and J lost 1; bases outside the gene matches: 10. The CDR3 length is 19 residues. Germline CDR1 LNHNV, CDR2 YYDKDF (reference sequence).